This T cell receptor beta chain derives from a study of radiation and T cells in renal cell carcinoma. Study-wide context: Nephrectomy followed 15 Gy stereotactic body radiation by 4 weeks.

Repertoires were generated with immunoSEQ multiplex PCR, while TCRdb's copy carries only in-frame clones and drops some. This table has 100,000 to 150,000 clones, approximately 90% appearing once. Noted time point: blood 2 weeks post-SBRT. The treatment here: 15 Gy SBRT to primary tumor, nephrectomy 4 weeks later. Radiation-treated patients gave blood at baseline, week 2 and week 4. Germline V gene data show CDR1 as MDHEN and CDR2 as SYDVKM. Trimming cost V 6 bases and J 1 base, with 10 bases left between them. The CDR3 spans 13 residues. The chain joins TRBV28 to TRBJ2-7, with D possibly TRBD1 on 6 matching bases. The sequencing here drew on blood, taken from a patient whose treatment included radiotherapy and nephrectomy. The clonotype comes from a woman aged 70 to 79 with renal cell carcinoma. This CDR3 is CASSRQDSYEQYF. DNA for the CDR3: TGTGCCAGCAGCAGACAGGATTCCTACGAGCAGTACTTC.